These 30 T cell receptor beta chains originate from one sample sequenced in a study of circulating CD8 cells and anti-PD-1 response in melanoma. The QIAseq Immune Repertoire TCR panel built the libraries from roughly 15 ng of total RNA. TCRdb redid the calling of the reads with MiXCR, one entry per CDR3 protein. Here the sample spans about 450 distinct CDR3 sequences, 9.5% to 13% being singletons. From live CD3+CD8+TCRalphabeta+ cells, four PD-1 and/or TIGIT subsets were sorted. The specimen was CD8+ T cells from PBMCs, collected at baseline or after one month of anti-PD-1 therapy (not recorded which). The receptors shown here come from a human donor with melanoma.

In its sample, this clonotype ranks as medium-sized (0.01 to 0.1%). V usage is TRBV28 and J usage is TRBJ2-2; a possible D gene is TRBD1 (6 bases). Deletions cut 7 bases from V and 1 base from J, with 7 bases between. The V gene's germline CDR1 is MDHEN and CDR2 SYDVKM. There are 13 residues in the CDR3. As DNA, the CDR3 is TGTGCCAGCACAGGGGAGAACACCGGGGAGCTGTTTTTT. Translation: CASTGENTGELFF.

This clonotype was seen just once. The genes are TRBV7-3 and TRBJ2-5, with 8 nucleotides matching TRBD1. The J segment lost 5 bases and the V segment lost 8 bases, leaving 10 bases of the junction unmatched. The CDR3 loop spans 14 amino acids. Germline values: CDR1 SGHTA, CDR2 FQGTGA. The CDR3 DNA reads as TGTGCCAGCGGCTCCGGACAGGGCGGGGAGACCCAGTACTTC. Its translation: CASGSGQGGETQYF.

About this clonotype: This may be a read error, as it is one base from a much larger clone. The V gene is TRBV20-1, the J gene TRBJ2-7, with D perhaps matching TRBD1 (6 bases). There are 13 residues in the CDR3. Deletions cut 4 bases from V and 5 bases from J, with 15 bases between. Germline V lookup: CDR1 DFQATT, CDR2 SNEGSKA (reference sequence). CDR3 in DNA: TGCAGTGCTAAGTTTACGAGGGACAACGAGCAGTACTTC. Translation: CSAKFTRDNEQYF.

This clonotype is labeled as medium-sized. The CDR3 nucleotides are TGCAGCGTTGAAGAAGGGACAGAGAACACCGGGGAGCTGTTTTTT. Residues: CSVEEGTENTGELFF. The chain has TRBV29-1 and TRBJ2-2, with 7 bases matching TRBD1. CDR1 SQVTM and CDR2 ANQGSEA come from the germline V gene. This CDR3 spans 15 amino acids. V shed 0 bases, J shed 1 base, and the junction held 2 bases outside the gene matches.

Sample share makes this clonotype medium-sized. This chain uses TRBV28 with TRBJ2-7; 8 bases align to TRBD2. J lost 6 bases, V lost 7 bases, and 5 bases had no gene match. Germline assignment: CDR1 MDHEN and CDR2 SYDVKM. The CDR3 is made up of 12 amino acids. DNA of the CDR3: TGTGCCAGCACCCCGGGGGGGTTCGAGCAGTACTTC. Its translation: CASTPGGFEQYF.

This clonotype is categorized as medium-sized (0.01 to 0.1%). J is TRBJ2-2 and V is TRBV20-1; TRBD2 aligns across 8 bases. The CDR3 has 13 residues. The V gene end was trimmed by 6 bases and the J gene end by 4 bases; junction bases not matched to a gene: 4. Germline V gene sequence: CDR1 DFQATT, CDR2 SNEGSKA (reference sequence). The CDR3 coding sequence is TGCAGTGCGGCGAGCGGGAGCACCGGGGAGCTGTTTTTT. Translation: CSAASGSTGELFF.

Judged by abundance, this clonotype is medium-sized. The chain couples TRBV7-8 to TRBJ1-1; 7 bases fit TRBD1. This CDR3 is 14 amino acids long. CDR1 is SGHVS, CDR2 FQNEAQ, per germline. V lost 7 bases and J lost 9; bases outside the gene matches: 14. This CDR3 reads CASILGGLGTKAFF. The CDR3 DNA reads as TGTGCCAGCATACTAGGGGGCCTGGGTACTAAAGCTTTCTTT.

J is TRBJ2-7 and V is TRBV28, with 12 bases identical to TRBD2. V gave up 6 bases and J gave up 4 bases; unmatched junction bases: 19. Germline-derived CDR1 and CDR2 are MDHEN and SYDVKM. The CDR3 runs 19 residues. CDR3 nucleotides: TGTGCCAGCAGCTCGACAAAGTCATCGACTAGCGGGAGCCCTTACGAGCAGTACTTC. Encoded protein: CASSSTKSSTSGSPYEQYF.

By share of the sample, this clonotype is medium-sized. The chain employs TRBV28 and TRBJ1-2; no reliable D call. Germline lookup yields CDR1 MDHEN and CDR2 SYDVKM. Trimming removed 5 bases at V and 6 bases at J, with 19 bases between. The CDR3 length is 15 residues. The chain's CDR3 is CASSTLVERGDGYTF. As DNA, the CDR3 is TGTGCCAGCAGTACACTGGTGGAGCGGGGAGATGGCTACACCTTC.

By sample share, this clonotype is medium-sized (0.01 to 0.1%). The chain has TRBV29-1 and TRBJ1-2; D remains ambiguous. CDR1 and CDR2 (germline): SQVTM, ANQGSEA. CDR3 length: 12 residues. The ends were cut back, 3 bases at V and 2 bases at J, with 7 bases in the middle. The CDR3 nucleotides read TGCAGCGTTGAGGCTGAGAACTATGGCTACACCTTC. This codes for CSVEAENYGYTF.

This clonotype is labeled as medium-sized. The chain combines TRBV7-3 with TRBJ1-5, with unresolved D. In germline, CDR1 is SGHTA, CDR2 FQGTGA. Trimming left V 2 bases short and J 0 bases short, with 8 bases between. This CDR3 region has 15 residues. The CDR3 region is CASSLGQPSNQPQHF. The CDR3 DNA reads TGTGCCAGCAGCTTAGGGCAACCTAGCAATCAGCCCCAGCATTTT.

This clonotype is medium-sized within its sample. V usage is TRBV28 and J usage is TRBJ2-1; D may be TRBD1 (6 bases). Germline V gene lookup returns CDR1 MDHEN and CDR2 SYDVKM. Trimming removed 2 bases at V and 7 bases at J, with 12 bases between. This CDR3 has 14 residues. The CDR3 loop reads CASSLGATGNEQFF. CDR3 bases: TGTGCCAGCAGTTTAGGAGCCACAGGGAATGAGCAGTTCTTC.

This clonotype is labeled as large (0.1 to 1%). This sequence joins TRBV18 and TRBJ2-7, with 8 bases matching TRBD2. The CDR3 loop spans 13 amino acids. The V gene end was trimmed by 4 bases and the J gene end by 5 bases; junction bases not matched to a gene: 4. Per germline, CDR1 KGHSH and CDR2 LQKENI. The CDR3: CASSRTSIHEQYF. CDR3 nucleotides: TGTGCCAGCTCACGGACTAGCATCCACGAGCAGTACTTC.

In its sample, this clonotype was seen a few times. A much larger clone lies a single base off, so this may be a read error. The chain employs TRBV5-4 and TRBJ1-5; D not resolved. Germline values: CDR1 SGHNT, CDR2 YYREEE (reference sequence). The CDR3 runs to 13 residues. The CDR3 coding sequence is TGTGCCAGCAACTTGGAGTCCGCCCAGCCCCAGCATTTT. The encoded protein is CASNLESAQPQHF.

This clonotype is judged medium-sized. The rearrangement uses TRBV19 and TRBJ1-1, with D uncertain. This CDR3 has 12 residues. With 1 base removed from V and 5 bases from J, the gap between germline ends came to 5 bases. The germline CDR1 and CDR2 sequences are LNHDA and SQIVND (reference sequence). The CDR3 coding sequence is TGTGCCAGTAGTATAGGGAGGACTGAAGCTTTCTTT. Translation gives CASSIGRTEAFF. Looking up the rest from reference TRBV19 and TRBJ1-1 gives the full variable domain: DGGITQSPKYLFRKEGQNVTLSCEQNLNHDAMYWYRQDPGQGLRLIYYSQIVNDFQKGDIAEGYSVSREKKESFPLTVTSAQKNPTAFYLCASSIGRTEAFFGQGTRLTVV.

This clonotype is medium-sized within its sample. The CDR3 loop is CASSPPTGAAEQYF. In DNA, the CDR3 is TGTGCCAGCAGCCCACCGACAGGGGCTGCCGAGCAGTACTTC. The gene calls are TRBV7-2 and TRBJ2-7; TRBD1 matches 8 bases. The CDR3 is 14 amino acids. Per germline, CDR1 SGHTA and CDR2 FQGNSA. Unmatched junction bases numbered 9, after V lost 5 bases and J lost 6 bases.

This clonotype is classed as large. The chain links TRBV7-3 to TRBJ2-5; 8 bases are shared with TRBD1. The CDR3 extends over 14 amino acids. The J segment lost 5 bases and the V segment lost 5 bases, leaving 7 bases of the junction unmatched. CDR1 is SGHTA and CDR2 is FQGTGA in the germline V gene. The CDR3 region has the DNA TGTGCCAGCAGCCCCGGACAGGGCGGGGAGACCCAGTACTTC. Residues: CASSPGQGGETQYF.

On this clonotype itself: A read error is possible here, since a much larger clone lies one base away. The chain combines TRBV7-9 with TRBJ1-1; D remains unclear. The V end was cut by 5 bases, the J end by 1 base, with 14 bases between. Germline assignment: CDR1 SEHNR and CDR2 FQNEAQ (reference sequence). The CDR3 extends over 15 amino acids. This chain's CDR3 is CASSVQGRPNTEAFF. The CDR3 DNA is TGTGCCAGCAGCGTCCAAGGACGACCGAACACTGAAGCTTTCTTT.

This clonotype was seen a few times. CDR3 DNA sequence: TGTGCCATCAATACAGGGTCAAATGAGCAGTTCTTC. As protein: CAINTGSNEQFF. This chain joins TRBV10-3 and TRBJ2-1, with a possible D match to TRBD1 (6 bases). Germline-derived CDR1 and CDR2 are ENHRY and SYGVKD. The CDR3 has 12 amino acids. Trimming pared 7 bases from V and 7 bases from J, leaving 11 bases between.

The gene calls are TRBV19 and TRBJ1-1; possibly TRBD1 for D (5 bases). From germline, CDR1 is LNHDA and CDR2 SQIVND (reference sequence). The CDR3 extends over 13 amino acids. Between the trimmed V and J ends, which lost 5 bases and 11 bases, there was a span of 18 bases. The CDR3 here is CASSHPWGLGAFF. CDR3 coding DNA: TGTGCCAGTAGTCATCCGTGGGGCTTGGGTGCTTTCTTT.

This clonotype counts as large. J is TRBJ2-7 and V is TRBV19; the D is unclear. The CDR3 sequence is 15 residues long. Germline V gene data show CDR1 as LNHDA and CDR2 as SQIVND (reference sequence). Deletions cut 3 bases from V and 3 bases from J, with 15 bases between. The CDR3 reads CASSISDGSYYEQYF. The CDR3 nucleotides read TGTGCCAGTAGTATCAGCGACGGCAGCTACTACGAGCAGTACTTC.

This chain uses TRBV28 with TRBJ2-5; D might be TRBD1 or TRBD2, each matching 6 bases. Trimming cost V 6 bases and J 5 bases, with 16 bases left between them. In germline, CDR1 is MDHEN, CDR2 SYDVKM. The CDR3 is 14 amino acids. The CDR3 region is CASRSTRGDETQYF. DNA of the CDR3: TGTGCCAGCAGAAGCACTAGGGGGGATGAGACCCAGTACTTC.

A remark on this clonotype: Possible read error: a much larger clone is one base away. This likely comes from a read error, as the CDR3 has no conserved phenylalanine or tryptophan at its end. V is TRBV19 and J is TRBJ2-1, with 10 bases matching TRBD2. Germline V gene sequence: CDR1 LNHDA, CDR2 SQIVND (reference sequence). The CDR3 sequence is 16 residues long. With V trimmed by 6 bases and J by 4 bases, 9 bases remained unmatched. The CDR3 nucleotides read TGTGCCAGTAGCCCGTCTAGCGGGAGTTTTTACAATGAGCAGTTCCTC. Amino acid sequence: CASSPSSGSFYNEQFL.

On this clonotype itself: The conserved phenylalanine or tryptophan is not found at the CDR3 terminus, so this likely reflects a read error. The chain combines TRBV28 with TRBJ2-7; TRBD1 is a possible D gene (5 bases). Trimming stripped 2 bases from V and 4 bases from J, with 12 bases between. CDR1 and CDR2 from the germline V gene are MDHEN and SYDVKM. The CDR3 totals 14 residues. The CDR3 loop is CASSLRGSLYEQYS. For the CDR3, the DNA is TGTGCCAGCAGTTTAAGGGGTTCCCTTTACGAGCAGTACTCC.

This clonotype is medium-sized. The rearrangement joins TRBV27 to TRBJ2-7, with 10 bases aligning to TRBD2. Looked up from germline, CDR1 is MNHEY and CDR2 is SMNVEV (reference sequence). The trim removed 3 bases at V and 2 bases at J, leaving 10 bases unmatched. The CDR3 covers 17 residues. The CDR3 DNA reads as TGTGCCAGCAGTTTCCCCACCCTTAGCGGGGGGACCTACGAGCAGTACTTC. Encoded protein: CASSFPTLSGGTYEQYF.

The gene calls are TRBV5-1 and TRBJ2-3, with 14 bases fitting TRBD2. This CDR3 is built from 14 residues. Germline CDR1 is SGHRS and CDR2 is YFSETQ. With 4 bases clipped from V and 11 bases from J, the junction kept 6 bases outside the gene matches. The CDR3 sequence is CASSTGLAGGRQYF. The CDR3 DNA follows: TGCGCCAGCAGCACAGGACTAGCGGGGGGCAGGCAGTATTTT.

With respect to this clonotype: At one of its ends the junction is not consistent with the germline gene, which may arise from a read error. This chain uses TRBV6-6 with TRBJ1-4; D not certain. CDR3 length equals 18 residues. Germline V gene data show CDR1 as MNHNY and CDR2 as SVGAGI (reference sequence). CDR3 region: CASSYSSATFATNVKLFF. The CDR3, as DNA: TGTGCCAGCAGTTACTCGAGCGCGACGTTTGCAACTAATGTAAAACTGTTTTTT.

This clonotype is classed as medium-sized. V is TRBV19 and J is TRBJ1-1, with TRBD1 identical over 10 bases. Germline CDR1 and CDR2: LNHDA and SQIVND (reference sequence). The CDR3 loop spans 15 amino acids. The V gene end was trimmed by 3 bases and the J gene end by 4 bases; junction bases not matched to a gene: 5. The CDR3 DNA reads TGTGCCAGTAGTATTCGGACAGGGGGTTTCACTGAAGCTTTCTTT. This gives the protein CASSIRTGGFTEAFF. Filled out from reference TRBV19 and TRBJ1-1, the complete variable domain reads DGGITQSPKYLFRKEGQNVTLSCEQNLNHDAMYWYRQDPGQGLRLIYYSQIVNDFQKGDIAEGYSVSREKKESFPLTVTSAQKNPTAFYLCASSIRTGGFTEAFFGQGTRLTVV.

This clonotype qualifies as medium-sized. The chain is built from TRBV24-1 and TRBJ2-1, with TRBD2 matching 12 bases. Germline V lookup: CDR1 KGHDR, CDR2 SFDVKD. Unmatched junction bases numbered 7, after V lost 8 bases and J lost 9 bases. The CDR3 spans 14 residues. CDR3 nucleotide sequence: TGTGCCACCACTAGCGGGGGGGCCCGGAGTGAGCAGTTCTTC. This encodes CATTSGGARSEQFF.

This clonotype is categorized as medium-sized. This chain uses TRBV28 with TRBJ1-2; maybe TRBD1 (5 bases). CDR1 and CDR2 from the germline V gene are MDHEN and SYDVKM. V was pared by 5 bases and J by 4 bases, with 14 bases between. The CDR3 runs 14 residues. The CDR3 sequence: CASSVAGTVYGYTF. CDR3 DNA: TGTGCCAGCAGTGTGGCGGGGACGGTCTATGGCTACACCTTC.